Each of the 3 T cell receptor beta chains below was sequenced from the same sample in a study of kidney transplant recipient with SARS-CoV-2 infection listed by TCRdb under 2021. The sample's time point label is to be understood as: pre-pandemic baseline sample and day 111 after first positive SARS-CoV-2 test. Instrument used: Illumina MiSeq. TCRdb redid the processing of the public reads, applying fastp at Q25 and MiXCR, and retained in-frame beta chains. Each CDR3 protein gets just one entry, which takes the most common genes and DNA from the rows behind it. The sample profile shows fewer than 250,000 distinct CDR3 sequences; 29% of them were found once. The ten largest account for almost 7.5% of the sample. This specimen was a blood sample, taken at baseline and on approximately day 120 from a kidney transplant recipient. These TCRs come from a male patient aged 25-45 years who had COVID-19 and was a kidney transplant recipient. Following a transplant, some T cells may be graft donor cells, not patient cells.

This clonotype was seen just once. The J gene is TRBJ2-1, the V gene TRBV6-2 or TRBV6-3, with D perhaps assigned TRBD1 or TRBD2 (5 bases each). CDR1 is MNHEY and CDR2 is SVGEGT in the germline V gene. V lost 5 bases and J lost 9, with 8 bases in between. The CDR3 is 11 residues long. CDR3 nucleotides: TGTGCCAGCAGTCCCGGGACTGAGCAGTTCTTC. Amino acid sequence: CASSPGTEQFF.

This clonotype was seen at least ten times. The chain couples TRBV7-2 to TRBJ1-2; D remains ambiguous. CDR1 and CDR2 from the germline V gene are SGHTA and FQGNSA. CDR3 length equals 17 residues. V shed 5 bases and J shed 4 bases, with 23 bases lying between them. CDR3 loop: CASSVRIRDGKTYGYTF. CDR3 nucleotide sequence: TGTGCCAGCAGCGTTCGTATCAGAGACGGAAAGACCTATGGCTACACCTTC.

In this sample, this clonotype turned up many times. The CDR3 sequence is CASSIPLRSRKTYGYTF. For the CDR3, the DNA is TGTGCCAGCAGTATACCTTTACGCTCTAGAAAGACCTATGGCTACACCTTC. This chain uses TRBV6-8 with TRBJ1-2, with unresolved D. The CDR3 is 17 amino acids. V was cut by 5 bases and J by 4 bases, with 23 bases left in between. CDR1 and CDR2 from the germline V gene are MNHGY and SAAAGT.